These 32 T cell receptor beta chains share one sample of origin, sequenced in a study of T cells in Graves' hyperthyroidism and ophthalmopathy (dated by TCRdb to between 2018 and 2021). Receptor amplification or capture employed multiplex PCR. Reads for this sample came from an Illumina HiSeq 2000. TCR beta CDR3 regions were amplified from RNA transcripts. The TCR CDR3 was subjected to a first round of RT-PCR using the HTBI primer set and the Qiagen OneStep RT-PCR kit. The raw public data were reprocessed by TCRdb itself: fastp quality trimming at Q25, MiXCR clonotype calling, in-frame beta chains only. For every CDR3 protein sequence, its rows merge into one entry that carries the most common genes and DNA. The sample contains approximately 640,000 distinct CDR3 sequences, 17% of them found a single time. Of the sample, roughly a sixth is held by the ten largest clones. Sequenced input: blood. These receptors were obtained from a man in his fifties with Graves' hyperthyroidism.

This clonotype was counted at least ten times. For the CDR3, the DNA is TGCAGTGCCCCTTTGGGCCGAGGGACCTACGAGCAGTACTTC. Translation: CSAPLGRGTYEQYF. The rearrangement uses TRBV20-1 and TRBJ2-7; tentatively, D is TRBD2 (5 bases). The V gene's germline CDR1 is DFQATT and CDR2 SNEGSKA (reference sequence). The V end was cut by 6 bases, the J end by 2 bases, with 17 bases between. CDR3 length equals 14 residues.

This chain uses TRBV6-1 with TRBJ1-2; 7 bases line up with TRBD1. V was pared by 7 bases and J by 8 bases, with 13 bases of the junction left unmatched. This CDR3 spans 14 amino acids. Germline V gene lookup returns CDR1 MNHNS and CDR2 SASEGT. The CDR3 sequence is CASKSLDRFYGYTF. The CDR3 nucleotides are TGTGCCAGCAAATCCTTGGACAGGTTCTACGGCTACACCTTC.

This clonotype was detected many times. The J gene is TRBJ1-2, the V gene TRBV14, with D tentatively TRBD1 (5 bases). CDR3 length equals 17 residues. V shed 0 bases and J shed 0 bases, with 14 bases lying between them. The germline gives CDR1 SGHDN, CDR2 FVKESK. The CDR3 DNA is TGTGCCAGCAGCCAAGAAGAAAAGGGGTTCGCTAACTATGGCTACACCTTC. Its protein product is CASSQEEKGFANYGYTF.

This clonotype was detected ten times or more. V gene TRBV12-3 or TRBV12-4 combines with J gene TRBJ2-1; possibly TRBD2 for D (6 bases). The CDR3 runs 15 residues. Trimming removed 5 bases from V and 0 bases from J, with 11 bases in between. CDR3 sequence (DNA): TGTGCCAGCAGTACGGGACTGCCCTCCTACAATGAGCAGTTCTTC. Amino acid sequence: CASSTGLPSYNEQFF.

The rearrangement joins TRBV4-1 to TRBJ2-4, with no clear D. The CDR3 runs 15 residues. Germline V CDR1 and CDR2: MGHRA, YSYEKL. V was shortened by 1 base and J by 0 bases, with 7 bases between the two germline ends. CDR3 region: CASSQAILAKNIQYF. The DNA for the CDR3 is TGCGCCAGCAGCCAAGCGATCCTAGCCAAAAACATTCAGTACTTC.

In regard to this clonotype: With a much larger clone just one base away, this may be a read error. J is TRBJ1-1 and V is TRBV5-1, with 8 bases aligning to TRBD1. Losses at the gene ends were 5 bases for V and 0 bases for J; bases not matched to a gene: 6. CDR1 and CDR2 (germline): SGHRS, YFSETQ. This CDR3 has 15 residues. The CDR3 sequence: CASRWGTGLNTEAFF. The CDR3 DNA reads TGCGCCAGCAGATGGGGGACAGGACTGAACACTGAAGCTTTCTTT.

CDR3 bases: TGTGCCACCAGTGATTCGGACACAGATACGCAGTATTTT. It encodes CATSDSDTDTQYF. The chain is built from TRBV24-1 and TRBJ2-3, with unresolved D. CDR3 length: 13 amino acids. CDR1 is KGHDR and CDR2 is SFDVKD in the germline V gene. Trimming took off 2 bases at V and 2 bases at J, with 4 bases between the two ends.

The chain carries TRBV4-3 and TRBJ2-7; 7 bases are shared with TRBD1. There are 16 residues in the CDR3. Germline-derived CDR1 and CDR2 are LGHNA and YSLEER. V dropped 2 bases and J dropped 3; count of bases not matched to a gene: 10. CDR3 bases: TGCGCCAGCAGCCAACACCGCCGGGACAGAGGCTACGAGCAGTACTTC. This gives the protein CASSQHRRDRGYEQYF.

This clonotype was detected many times. The rearrangement joins TRBV5-4 to TRBJ2-1, with 7 bases that match TRBD2. The CDR3 sequence is 14 residues long. The V segment lost 0 bases and the J segment 6 bases; nucleotides outside the gene matches: 3. Germline-derived CDR1 and CDR2 are SGHNT and YYREEE (reference sequence). CDR3 sequence reads: CASSLGLAVNEQFF. The CDR3 coding sequence is TGTGCCAGCAGCTTGGGACTAGCCGTCAATGAGCAGTTCTTC.

This clonotype has a count of ten or more. This chain links TRBV20-1 with TRBJ1-3; no clear D gene. The CDR3 runs to 13 residues. In germline, CDR1 is DFQATT, CDR2 SNEGSKA (reference sequence). The ends were cut back, 6 bases at V and 7 bases at J, with 16 bases in the middle. In nucleotides, the CDR3 is TGCAGTGCCCCCCAGGAAGAGTTGAACACCATATATTTT. Translation gives CSAPQEELNTIYF.

The V call is TRBV15, the J call TRBJ2-1; D is undetermined. V gave up 1 base and J gave up 10 bases, with 8 bases separating them. This CDR3 has 12 residues. Germline CDR1 reads LNHNV; CDR2 reads YYDKDF (reference sequence). In DNA, the CDR3 is TGTGCCACCAGCAGAGTTTCCCGAGAGCAGTTCTTC. Translated, it gives CATSRVSREQFF.

This rearrangement joins TRBV27 to TRBJ2-3, with 8 bases that match TRBD2. Per the germline V gene, CDR1 is MNHEY and CDR2 is SMNVEV (reference sequence). CDR3 length equals 18 residues. V was clipped by 8 bases and J by 1 base; unmatched bases: 17. CDR3 sequence reads: CASGGREDREGGTDTQYF. The CDR3 bases are TGTGCCAGCGGAGGGCGGGAGGATAGAGAGGGGGGCACAGATACGCAGTATTTT.

The chain employs TRBV20-1 and TRBJ2-3; 10 nucleotides match TRBD2. Germline V gives CDR1 DFQATT, CDR2 SNEGSKA (reference sequence). The trim removed 2 bases at V and 3 bases at J, leaving 2 bases unmatched. The CDR3 extends over 14 amino acids. The chain's CDR3 is CSARYSGGTDTQYF. The DNA for the CDR3 is TGCAGTGCTAGATATAGCGGGGGGACAGATACGCAGTATTTT.

This clonotype was detected a few times. The V gene is TRBV10-3, the J gene TRBJ2-3, with 7 bases aligning to TRBD2. The CDR3 consists of 17 residues. The J segment lost 2 bases and the V segment lost 2 bases, leaving 10 bases of the junction unmatched. The V gene's germline CDR1 is ENHRY and CDR2 SYGVKD. The CDR3 sequence is CAISERDYPGPTDTQYF. The CDR3 nucleotides are TGTGCCATCAGTGAGAGGGACTACCCGGGACCCACAGATACGCAGTATTTT.

V usage is TRBV7-9 and J usage is TRBJ1-1; D uncertain. V was clipped by 2 bases and J by 3 bases, with 10 bases between them. This CDR3 region has 14 residues. Germline values: CDR1 SEHNR, CDR2 FQNEAQ (reference sequence). The CDR3 loop reads CASSLSGQDTEAFF. The CDR3 DNA reads as TGTGCCAGCAGCTTATCGGGCCAGGACACTGAAGCTTTCTTT.

This chain links TRBV3-1 with TRBJ1-1; no firm D call. This CDR3 is built from 14 residues. V lost 4 bases and J lost 1, with 10 bases in between. Germline V gene sequence: CDR1 LGHDT, CDR2 YNNKEL (reference sequence). CDR3 region: CASSLGNPNTEAFF. The CDR3 DNA sequence: TGTGCCAGCAGCCTTGGGAACCCGAACACTGAAGCTTTCTTT.

The CDR3 is CACGDTGQGAWGYTF. CDR3 nucleotides: TGTGCCTGTGGGGACACGGGACAGGGGGCTTGGGGCTACACCTTC. This chain joins TRBV30 and TRBJ1-2, with 12 bases identical to TRBD1. V trimming: 6 bases; J trimming: 8 bases; junction bases outside the gene matches: 13. The germline gives CDR1 GTSNPN, CDR2 SVGIG (reference sequence). CDR3 size: 15 residues.

This clonotype was detected many times. The chain is built from TRBV7-2 and TRBJ2-3; TRBD2 aligns across 7 bases. The ends lost 5 bases at V and 6 bases at J; junction bases unmatched: 11. Germline V gene lookup returns CDR1 SGHTA and CDR2 FQGNSA. This CDR3 contains 15 residues. The CDR3 is CASSPREGWGDTQYF. CDR3 bases: TGTGCCAGCAGCCCCAGGGAGGGGTGGGGGGATACGCAGTATTTT.

This clonotype turned up a few times. The chain combines TRBV6-5 with TRBJ2-1, with D hard to call. Germline V gene data show CDR1 as MNHEY and CDR2 as SVGAGI. The CDR3 length is 14 residues. Trimming stripped 0 bases from V and 7 bases from J, with 10 bases between. For the CDR3, the DNA is TGTGCCAGCAGTTACTCGCCCGGAAGAAATGAGCAGTTCTTC. This sequence encodes CASSYSPGRNEQFF.

This clonotype came up many times. The CDR3 here is CASYAGTGNEKLFF. CDR3 bases: TGTGCCAGTTATGCCGGGACGGGGAATGAAAAACTGTTTTTT. The chain combines TRBV19 with TRBJ1-4; perhaps TRBD1 as D (5 bases). Germline V gene data show CDR1 as LNHDA and CDR2 as SQIVND (reference sequence). The CDR3 extends over 14 amino acids. Deletions cut 8 bases from V and 5 bases from J, with 15 bases between. Full variable domain (outside the CDR3, taken from reference TRBV19 and TRBJ1-4): DGGITQSPKYLFRKEGQNVTLSCEQNLNHDAMYWYRQDPGQGLRLIYYSQIVNDFQKGDIAEGYSVSREKKESFPLTVTSAQKNPTAFYLCASYAGTGNEKLFFGSGTQLSVL.

This clonotype was detected many times. J is TRBJ2-7 and V is TRBV7-9, with 9 bases aligning to TRBD1. CDR1 is SEHNR, CDR2 FQNEAQ, per germline (reference sequence). CDR3 length equals 14 residues. J gave up 4 bases and V 5 bases, and 6 bases lay outside the gene matches. CDR3 in amino acids: CASSQRQGGYEQYF. CDR3 bases: TGTGCCAGCAGCCAAAGACAGGGGGGTTACGAGCAGTACTTC.

This clonotype was counted ten times or more. The CDR3 is CSARGTSGTYNEQFF. The CDR3 region has the DNA TGCAGTGCTAGGGGGACTAGCGGCACCTACAATGAGCAGTTCTTC. V is TRBV20-1 and J is TRBJ2-1; 11 bases are a match to TRBD2. With V trimmed by 3 bases and J by 2 bases, 3 bases remained unmatched. The germline CDR1 and CDR2 sequences are DFQATT and SNEGSKA (reference sequence). This CDR3 contains 15 residues.

This chain links TRBV20-1 with TRBJ2-7; 11 nucleotides align to TRBD2. Trimming removed 3 bases from V and 5 bases from J; junction bases left unmatched: 6. Germline values: CDR1 DFQATT, CDR2 SNEGSKA (reference sequence). The CDR3 is 14 residues long. The CDR3 spells CSARQLAGAHEQYF. In DNA form, the CDR3 reads TGCAGTGCTAGGCAACTAGCGGGAGCCCACGAGCAGTACTTC.

The V and J genes are TRBV27 and TRBJ2-7, with D tentatively TRBD1 or TRBD2 (5 bases each). V was shortened by 5 bases and J by 5 bases, with 16 bases between the two germline ends. The CDR3 runs to 14 residues. Per germline, CDR1 MNHEY and CDR2 SMNVEV (reference sequence). CDR3 nucleotides: TGTGCCAGCAGTACACTAGGGGCGCTCAACGAGCAGTACTTC. It codes for CASSTLGALNEQYF.

This clonotype was seen a few times. This sequence joins TRBV2 and TRBJ2-1; 11 bases fit TRBD2. After removal of 2 bases from V and 6 bases from J, the junction contained 12 bases not matched to a gene. This CDR3 is built from 18 residues. Germline V gives CDR1 SNHLY, CDR2 FYNNEI. Written as DNA, the CDR3 is TGTGCCAGCAGTGAACGGCTAGCGGGAGGACCGATGGGCAATGAGCAGTTCTTC. As protein: CASSERLAGGPMGNEQFF.

Note on this clonotype: A clone one base away is much larger, so this may be a read error. The rearrangement joins TRBV2 to TRBJ1-5; the D gene is possibly TRBD1 (5 bases). There are 15 residues in the CDR3. Germline V gene sequence: CDR1 SNHLY, CDR2 FYNNEI. CDR3 bases: TGTGCCAGCAAGATATCAGGGAGAGGCAATCAGCCCGAGCATTTT. This encodes CASKISGRGNQPEHF.

The sample holds many counts of this clonotype. This sequence joins TRBV28 and TRBJ1-1; the D gene is possibly TRBD1 (5 bases). CDR3 length equals 15 residues. V was clipped by 3 bases and J by 0 bases, with 11 bases between them. Germline V gene lookup returns CDR1 MDHEN and CDR2 SYDVKM. The CDR3, as DNA: TGTGCCAGCAGTTTGAGGGGAAACATGAACACTGAAGCTTTCTTT. It yields the protein CASSLRGNMNTEAFF.

DNA for the CDR3: TGCAGCGTTGAACCGTATCGGGGCACTGAAGCTTTCTTT. Translated: CSVEPYRGTEAFF. The rearrangement uses TRBV29-1 and TRBJ1-1, with D hard to call. CDR3 size: 13 residues. Per germline, CDR1 SQVTM and CDR2 ANQGSEA. The V gene lost 2 bases and the J gene lost 4 bases, with 11 bases spanning the gap.

A few counts support this clonotype. The gene calls are TRBV2 and TRBJ2-7; 10 bases are a match to TRBD1. The CDR3 loop spans 15 amino acids. J lost 2 bases, V lost 6 bases, and 7 bases had no gene match. CDR1 is SNHLY, CDR2 FYNNEI, per germline. CDR3 region: CASRSGTGEAYEQYF. The CDR3, as DNA: TGTGCCAGCAGGTCCGGGACAGGGGAGGCCTACGAGCAGTACTTC.

Ten or more counts support this clonotype. This chain connects TRBV2 to TRBJ2-2; D unresolved. This CDR3 spans 13 amino acids. V was cut by 8 bases and J by 1 base, with 8 bases left in between. Germline V gives CDR1 SNHLY, CDR2 FYNNEI. The CDR3 sequence is CASQPMNTGELFF. CDR3 in DNA: TGTGCCAGCCAGCCAATGAACACCGGGGAGCTGTTTTTT.

This clonotype was observed at least ten times. The chain's CDR3 is CASSEVGSYTEAFF. The CDR3 DNA follows: TGTGCCAGCAGTGAAGTAGGCAGTTACACTGAAGCTTTCTTT. The genes are TRBV2 and TRBJ1-1; D remains unclear. V lost 1 base and J 3 bases, leaving 9 bases between the germline ends. Germline lookup yields CDR1 SNHLY and CDR2 FYNNEI. CDR3 size: 14 residues.

This clonotype has ten or more counts. The chain is built from TRBV28 and TRBJ2-3; 14 bases agree with TRBD2. The CDR3 loop spans 15 amino acids. The J segment lost 3 bases and the V segment lost 11 bases, leaving 7 bases of the junction unmatched. CDR1 and CDR2 from the germline V gene are MDHEN and SYDVKM. The CDR3 loop is CALGTSGRGTDTQYF. The CDR3 region has the DNA TGTGCCCTCGGGACTAGCGGGAGAGGGACAGATACGCAGTATTTT. The full variable domain, with the rest looked up from reference TRBV28 and TRBJ2-3, is DVKVTQSSRYLVKRTGEKVFLECVQDMDHENMFWYRQDPGLGLRLIYFSYDVKMKEKGDIPEGYSVSREKKERFSLILESASTNQTSMYLCALGTSGRGTDTQYFGPGTRLTVL.